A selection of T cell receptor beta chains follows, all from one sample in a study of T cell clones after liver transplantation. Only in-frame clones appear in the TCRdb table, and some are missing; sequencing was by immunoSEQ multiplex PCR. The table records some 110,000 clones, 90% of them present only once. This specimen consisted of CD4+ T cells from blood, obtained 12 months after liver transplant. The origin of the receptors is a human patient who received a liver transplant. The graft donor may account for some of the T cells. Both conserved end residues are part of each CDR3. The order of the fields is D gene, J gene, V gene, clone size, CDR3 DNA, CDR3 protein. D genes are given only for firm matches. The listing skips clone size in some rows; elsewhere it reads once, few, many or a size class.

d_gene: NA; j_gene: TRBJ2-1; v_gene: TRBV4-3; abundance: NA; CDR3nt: TGCGCCAGCAGCCGAAGAACAGGGTTCATTGAGCAGTTCTTC; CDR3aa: CASSRRTGFIEQFF
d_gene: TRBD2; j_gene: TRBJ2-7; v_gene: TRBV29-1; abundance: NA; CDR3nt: TGCAGCGTTAAGACTAGCGGGAGACGCCACGAGCAGTACTTC; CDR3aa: CSVKTSGRRHEQYF
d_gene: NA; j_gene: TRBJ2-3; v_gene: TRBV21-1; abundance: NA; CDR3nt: TGTGCCAGCAGCGAGTTAGCGGGGTGGAGCACAGATACGCAGTATTTT; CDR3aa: CASSELAGWSTDTQYF
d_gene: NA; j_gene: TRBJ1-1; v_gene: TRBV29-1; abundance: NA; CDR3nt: TGCAGCGTGGGGGGAGGGAAACCTCAGAACACTGAAGCTTTCTTT; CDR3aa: CSVGGGKPQNTEAFF
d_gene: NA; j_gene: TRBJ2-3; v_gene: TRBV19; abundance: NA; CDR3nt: TGTGCCAGTAGTATAGGGGGCTCCGAGGGCACAGATACGCAGTATTTT; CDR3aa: CASSIGGSEGTDTQYF
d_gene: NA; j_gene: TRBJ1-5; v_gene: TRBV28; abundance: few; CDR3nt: TGTGCCAGCAGGAAGATTCCGGGGGTAGGTCAGCCCCAGCATTTT; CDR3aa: CASRKIPGVGQPQHF
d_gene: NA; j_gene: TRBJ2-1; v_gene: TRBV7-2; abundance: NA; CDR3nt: TGTGCCAGCAGCCCTCTGGGTAGCGGTACCTACAATGAGCAGTTCTTC; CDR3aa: CASSPLGSGTYNEQFF
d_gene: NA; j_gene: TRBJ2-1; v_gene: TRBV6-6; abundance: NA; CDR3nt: TGTGCCAGCAGTTACGGCGGAGAGCGCGATGAGCAGTTCTTC; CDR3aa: CASSYGGERDEQFF
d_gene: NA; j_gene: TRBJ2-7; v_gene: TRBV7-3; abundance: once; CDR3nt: TGTGCCAGCAGCGTTTCCGGGGGAACCTACGAGCAGTACTTC; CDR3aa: CASSVSGGTYEQYF
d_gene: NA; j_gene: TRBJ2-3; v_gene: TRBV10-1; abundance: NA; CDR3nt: TGCGCCAGCAGTGAGTCGAGGGGGGCAGATACGCAGTATTTT; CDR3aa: CASSESRGADTQYF
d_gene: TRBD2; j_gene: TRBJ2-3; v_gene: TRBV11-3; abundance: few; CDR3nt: TGTGCCAGCCGGCGGGAGGGCACAGATACGCAGTATTTT; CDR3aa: CASRREGTDTQYF
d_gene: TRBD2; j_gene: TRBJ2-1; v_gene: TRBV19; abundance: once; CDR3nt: TGTGCCAGTAGTATAGAAGTAGCGGGAAGAGTAAACAATGAGCAGTTCTTC; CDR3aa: CASSIEVAGRVNNEQFF
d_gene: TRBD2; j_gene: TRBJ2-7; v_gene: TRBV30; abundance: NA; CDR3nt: TGTGCCTGGAGTGTACGGGGAGGGCCCGCCGAGCAGTACTTC; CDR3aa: CAWSVRGGPAEQYF
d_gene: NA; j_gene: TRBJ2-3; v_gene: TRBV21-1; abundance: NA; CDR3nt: TGTGCCCCCAAGGGGAGCACAGATACGCAGTATTTT; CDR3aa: CAPKGSTDTQYF
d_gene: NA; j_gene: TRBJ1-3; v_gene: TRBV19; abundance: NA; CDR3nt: TGTGCCTCCGAACCCCGGGGGCACGGAAACACCATATATTTT; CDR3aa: CASEPRGHGNTIYF
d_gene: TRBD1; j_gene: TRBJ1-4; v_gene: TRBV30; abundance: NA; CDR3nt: TGTGCCTGGAAGGGACAGAGAGAAAAACTGTTTTTT; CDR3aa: CAWKGQREKLFF
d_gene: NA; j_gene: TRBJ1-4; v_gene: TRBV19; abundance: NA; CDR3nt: TGTGCCAGTAGGATGGCTGCAACTAATGAAAAACTGTTTTTT; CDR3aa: CASRMAATNEKLFF
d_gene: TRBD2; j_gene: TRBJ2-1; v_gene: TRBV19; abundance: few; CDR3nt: TGTGCCAGTAGTAGGGCTGGACTAGCGGGCTACAATGAGCAGTTCTTC; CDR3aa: CASSRAGLAGYNEQFF
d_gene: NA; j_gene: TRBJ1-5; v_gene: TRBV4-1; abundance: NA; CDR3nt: TGCGCCAGCAGCCAAGGGACAGCGATCAATCAGCCCCAGCATTTT; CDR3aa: CASSQGTAINQPQHF
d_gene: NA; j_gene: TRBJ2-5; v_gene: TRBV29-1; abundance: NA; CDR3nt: TGCAGCGTACCGGCAGTGGGGCAAGAGACCCAGTACTTC; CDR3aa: CSVPAVGQETQYF
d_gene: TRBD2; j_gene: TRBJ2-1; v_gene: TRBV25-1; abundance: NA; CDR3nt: TGTGCCAGCAGTGAATCCGGGAGGGCCTACAATGAGCAGTTCTTC; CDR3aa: CASSESGRAYNEQFF
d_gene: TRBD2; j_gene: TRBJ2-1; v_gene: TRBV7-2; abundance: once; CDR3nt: TGTGCCAGCAGCTTTCTAGCGGGAGCCTACAATGAGCAGTTCTTC; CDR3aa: CASSFLAGAYNEQFF
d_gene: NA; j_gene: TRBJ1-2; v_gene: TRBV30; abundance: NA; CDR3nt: TGTGCCTGGAACCTCCGGGACTACTATGGCTACACCTTC; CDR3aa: CAWNLRDYYGYTF
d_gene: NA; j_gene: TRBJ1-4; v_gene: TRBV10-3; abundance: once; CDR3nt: TGTGCCATCAGGGATGGGACAAGGGAGAATGAAAAACTGTTTTTT; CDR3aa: CAIRDGTRENEKLFF
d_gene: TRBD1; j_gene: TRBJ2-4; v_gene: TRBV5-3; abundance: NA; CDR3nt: TGTGCCAGAAGCCGTCGGGACAGGGGGCTTCAGGGCAAAAACATTCAGTACTTC; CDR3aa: CARSRRDRGLQGKNIQYF
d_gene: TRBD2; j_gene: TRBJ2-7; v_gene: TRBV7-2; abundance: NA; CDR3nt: TGTGCCAGCAGCCCTAGCATGGCAGCGGGGTGGTACGAGCAGTACTTC; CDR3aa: CASSPSMAAGWYEQYF
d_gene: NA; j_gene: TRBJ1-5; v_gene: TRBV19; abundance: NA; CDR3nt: TGTGCCAGTAGTATACCACAGAACAATCAGCCCCAGCATTTT; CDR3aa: CASSIPQNNQPQHF
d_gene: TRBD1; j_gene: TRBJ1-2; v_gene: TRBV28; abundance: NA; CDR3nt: TGTGCCGGAACCAAGACAGGGGCCAATGGCTACACCTTC; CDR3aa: CAGTKTGANGYTF
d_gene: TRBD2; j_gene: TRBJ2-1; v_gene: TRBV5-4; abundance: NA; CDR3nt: TGTGCCAGCAGCTTAGGGATAGCGGGAAACAATGAGCAGTTCTTC; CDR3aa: CASSLGIAGNNEQFF
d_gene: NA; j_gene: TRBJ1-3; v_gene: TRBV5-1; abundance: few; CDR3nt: TGCGCCAGCCGCCCTAGGGGCGAGGGAAACACCATATATTTT; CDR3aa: CASRPRGEGNTIYF
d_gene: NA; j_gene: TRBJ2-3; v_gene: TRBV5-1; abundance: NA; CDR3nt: TGCGCCAGCAGCTTGGTCCTCGTAGATACGCAGTATTTT; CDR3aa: CASSLVLVDTQYF
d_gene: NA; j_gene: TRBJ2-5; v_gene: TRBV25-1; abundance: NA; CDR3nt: TGTGCCAGCATTAGCGGTAAAGAGACCCAGTACTTC; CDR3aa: CASISGKETQYF
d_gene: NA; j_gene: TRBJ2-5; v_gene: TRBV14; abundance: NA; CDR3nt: TGTGCCAGCAGCCAAGGGATAGCGGACCAAGAGACCCAGTACTTC; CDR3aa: CASSQGIADQETQYF
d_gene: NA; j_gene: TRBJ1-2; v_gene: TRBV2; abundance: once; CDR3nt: TGTGCCAGCAGTGAAAGACTGGGTCTCGGCTATGGCTACACCTTC; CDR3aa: CASSERLGLGYGYTF
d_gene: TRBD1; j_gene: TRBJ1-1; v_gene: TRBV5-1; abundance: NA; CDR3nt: TGCGCCAGCAGCTTGACGTTCATGGGGACAGGTGAAGCTTTCTTT; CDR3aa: CASSLTFMGTGEAFF
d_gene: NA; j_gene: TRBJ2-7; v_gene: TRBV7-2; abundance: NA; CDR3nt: TGTGCCAGCAGCAACAACAGGGTAGCCTACGAGCAGTACTTC; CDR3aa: CASSNNRVAYEQYF
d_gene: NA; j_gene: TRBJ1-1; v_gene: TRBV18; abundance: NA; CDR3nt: TGTGCCAGCTCACCACGCCAGTTGAACACTGAAGCTTTCTTT; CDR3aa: CASSPRQLNTEAFF
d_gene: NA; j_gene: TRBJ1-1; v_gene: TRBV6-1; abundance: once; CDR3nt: TGTGCCAGCAGTGAATACGGGGTAGAGGGCACTGAAGCTTTCTTT; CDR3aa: CASSEYGVEGTEAFF
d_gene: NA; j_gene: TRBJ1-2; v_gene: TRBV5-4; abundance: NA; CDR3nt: TGTGCCAGCAGCTTGAGGGGGGCAAATGGCTACACCTTC; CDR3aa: CASSLRGANGYTF
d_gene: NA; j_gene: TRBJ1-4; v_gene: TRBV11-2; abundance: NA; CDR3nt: TGTGCCAGCAGCTTAGCCATTTCGGGGCTACTGTTTTTT; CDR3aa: CASSLAISGLLFF
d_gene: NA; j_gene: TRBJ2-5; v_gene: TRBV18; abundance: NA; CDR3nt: TGTGCCAGCTCACCACAGCGGACGGGGGAGACCCAGTACTTC; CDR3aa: CASSPQRTGETQYF
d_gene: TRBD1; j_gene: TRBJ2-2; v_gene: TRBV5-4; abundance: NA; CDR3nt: TGTGCCAGCAGCTTGGTGTTTGGGGCGGACAGGTCCACCGGGGAGCTGTTTTTT; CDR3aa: CASSLVFGADRSTGELFF
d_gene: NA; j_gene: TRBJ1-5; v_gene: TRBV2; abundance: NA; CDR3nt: TGTGCCAGCAGTGAAGGTCTCGCAGGATTAACGACTCAGCCCCAGCATTTT; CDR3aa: CASSEGLAGLTTQPQHF
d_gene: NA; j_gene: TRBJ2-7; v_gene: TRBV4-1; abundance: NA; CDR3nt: TGCGCCAGCAGCCAAGAGAGGACAGCTGGGGCCTACGAGCAGTACTTC; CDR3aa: CASSQERTAGAYEQYF
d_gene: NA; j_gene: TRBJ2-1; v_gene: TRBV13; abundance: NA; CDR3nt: TGTGCCAGCAGCGCACAACAGCGGGCGACCTACAATGAGCAGTTCTTC; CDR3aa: CASSAQQRATYNEQFF
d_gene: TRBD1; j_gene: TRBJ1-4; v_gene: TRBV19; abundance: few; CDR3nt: TGTGCCAGTAGTACCAGGACAGGGGTAAACCTGTTTTTT; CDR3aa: CASSTRTGVNLFF
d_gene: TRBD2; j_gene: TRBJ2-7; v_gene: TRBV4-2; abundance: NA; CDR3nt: TGTGCCAGCAGCCATCGCGCCGGACTAGCAGGGAGCTCCTACGAGCAGTACTTC; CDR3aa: CASSHRAGLAGSSYEQYF
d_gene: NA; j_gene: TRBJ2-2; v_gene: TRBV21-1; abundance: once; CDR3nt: TGTGCCAGCAGCCCCCGACAAAACACCGGGGAGCTGTTTTTT; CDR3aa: CASSPRQNTGELFF
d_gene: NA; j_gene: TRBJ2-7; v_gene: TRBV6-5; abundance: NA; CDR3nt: TGTGCCAGCAGTTACTCGTTAGGGACCTACGAGCAGTACTTC; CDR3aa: CASSYSLGTYEQYF
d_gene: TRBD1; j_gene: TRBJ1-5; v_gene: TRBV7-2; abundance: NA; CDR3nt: TGTGCCAGCAGCTTGTACAGGGGCCCCAATCAGCCCCAGCATTTT; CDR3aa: CASSLYRGPNQPQHF
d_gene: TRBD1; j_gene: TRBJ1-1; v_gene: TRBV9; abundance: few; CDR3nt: TGTGCCAGCAGCCCGTTGGACAGGGCGGTAAACCCTGAAGCTTTCTTT; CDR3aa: CASSPLDRAVNPEAFF
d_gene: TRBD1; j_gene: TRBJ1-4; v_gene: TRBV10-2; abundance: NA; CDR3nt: TGCGCCAGCAGCGGACAGGGGGTCATTGAAAAACTGTTTTTT; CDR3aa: CASSGQGVIEKLFF
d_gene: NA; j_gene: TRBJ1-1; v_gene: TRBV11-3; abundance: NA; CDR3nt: TGTGCCAGCAGCTTATATATGAACACTGAAGCTTTCTTT; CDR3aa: CASSLYMNTEAFF